Sequencing of this T cell receptor beta chain was carried out in a study of response to subunit inactivated influenza vaccine (dated by TCRdb to the late 2010s). Study-level background: Deep quantitative profiling of the T cell receptor repertoire was used in the study to follow responses to a trivalent subunit inactivated influenza vaccine.

General findings and caveats noted by the study authors: According to the authors, only a limited number of new T cells may be recruited by each seasonal influenza vaccination.

Receptor libraries were prepared by RT-PCR. TCRdb lists the instrument as Illumina HiSeq 2500. The public reads were reanalyzed by TCRdb: fastp trimming at Q25, MiXCR alignment, in-frame beta chains only. Each entry is one CDR3 protein sequence, shown with its most common DNA and genes. For this sample the table gives roughly 180,000 distinct CDR3 sequences, of which about 10% were detected only once. Jointly, the top ten make up 11% of the sample. This clonotype appeared a few times. Its antigen remains unidentified. Per-base quality was not reported, and no clone a single base away is much larger than it. Deletion took 0 bases off V and 4 bases off J, with a span of 18 bases between the germline ends. CDR1 and CDR2, per the germline V gene, are LGHNA and YNFKEQ. The CDR3 holds 17 amino acids from the cysteine to the phenylalanine. The read is trimmed to its CDR3 DNA, 51 bases read in frame from base 1.

The receptor was derived from a man in his fifties or sixties who received an inactivated influenza vaccine. Donor details come from another sample of the same person, matched by shared clones. The V and J segments used are TRBV4-2 and TRBJ1-2; the best D guess is TRBD1, with 5 bases matching. The sequencing used non-naive T cells sorted from PBMCs, collected on the day of vaccination. The cell subset or site label corresponds to: memory T cell fraction. The sequenced DNA is TGTGCCAGCAGCCAAGATGCGGGGACGCCGAACCGCTATGGCTACACCTTC. It codes for CASSQDAGTPNRYGYTF.